Ten or more counts support the clone carrying this TCR beta chain. These data belong to a study of blood T cells in healthy people across ages. Alongside a J-beta primer mix, a sample-barcoded 5' primer served in a second PCR lasting about 7 to 11 cycles. TCRdb recomputed calls from the 5' RACE reads with MiXCR, one row per CDR3 protein. Of some 1.5 million distinct CDR3 sequences listed, roughly 30% are singletons. This TCR derives from a woman aged 25-40 years in good health. The sample taken for sequencing was blood.

The CDR3 coding sequence is TGTGCTAGTGGCCGAGAAGGGACCCAGTACTTC. Translating it yields CASGREGTQYF. The J gene is TRBJ2-5, the V gene TRBV12-5; D gene unclear. Looked up from germline, CDR1 is LGHNT and CDR2 is FRNRAP. The CDR3 runs 11 residues. V gave up 6 bases and J gave up 7 bases, with 9 bases separating them.